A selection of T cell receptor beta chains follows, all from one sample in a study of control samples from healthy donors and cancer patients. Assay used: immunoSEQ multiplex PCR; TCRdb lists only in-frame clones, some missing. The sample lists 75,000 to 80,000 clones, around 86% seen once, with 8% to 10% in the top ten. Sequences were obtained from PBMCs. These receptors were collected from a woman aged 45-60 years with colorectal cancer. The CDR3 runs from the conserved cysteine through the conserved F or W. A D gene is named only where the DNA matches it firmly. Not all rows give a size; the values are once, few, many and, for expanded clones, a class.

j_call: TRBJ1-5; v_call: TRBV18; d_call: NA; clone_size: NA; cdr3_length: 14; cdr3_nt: TGTGCCAGCTCGCCGACGGGAGGTAATCAGCCCCAGCATTTT; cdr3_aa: CASSPTGGNQPQHF
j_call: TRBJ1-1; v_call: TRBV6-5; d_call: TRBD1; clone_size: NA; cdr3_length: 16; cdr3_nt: TGTGCCAGCAGTTACCCCAGGGGACAGGGCGGGACTGAAGCTTTCTTT; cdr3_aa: CASSYPRGQGGTEAFF
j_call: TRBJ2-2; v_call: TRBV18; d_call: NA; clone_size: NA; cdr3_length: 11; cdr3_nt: TGTGCCAGCTCACCATCCGGGGAGCTGTTTTTT; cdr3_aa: CASSPSGELFF
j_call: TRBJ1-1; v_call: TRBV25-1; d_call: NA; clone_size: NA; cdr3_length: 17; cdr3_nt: TGTGCCAGCAGTGATTGGGGACCAGCTGGAATGAACACTGAAGCTTTCTTT; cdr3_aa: CASSDWGPAGMNTEAFF
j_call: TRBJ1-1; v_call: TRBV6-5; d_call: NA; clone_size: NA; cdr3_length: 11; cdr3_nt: TGTGCCAGCAGTCCATTGGGGGTGGCTTTCTTT; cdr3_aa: CASSPLGVAFF
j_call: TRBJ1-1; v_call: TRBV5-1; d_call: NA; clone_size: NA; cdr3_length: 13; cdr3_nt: TGCGCCAGCAGCTTGGAAGGGTCCGATGAAGCTTTCTTT; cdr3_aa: CASSLEGSDEAFF
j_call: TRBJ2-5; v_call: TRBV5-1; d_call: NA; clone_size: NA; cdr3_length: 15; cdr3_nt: TGCGCCAGCAGCTCGGGGACGGGAATTCAAGAGACCCAGTACTTC; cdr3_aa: CASSSGTGIQETQYF
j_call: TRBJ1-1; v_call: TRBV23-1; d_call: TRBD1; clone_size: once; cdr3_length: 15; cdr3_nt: TGCGCCAGCAGTCAGCTGGGACAGGCGACGACTGAAGCTTTCTTT; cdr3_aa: CASSQLGQATTEAFF
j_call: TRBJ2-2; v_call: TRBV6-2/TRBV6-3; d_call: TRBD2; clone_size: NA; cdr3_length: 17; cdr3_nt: TGTGCCAGCAGCCTGACTAGCGGGGGGGCGAACACCGGGGAGCTGTTTTTT; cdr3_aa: CASSLTSGGANTGELFF
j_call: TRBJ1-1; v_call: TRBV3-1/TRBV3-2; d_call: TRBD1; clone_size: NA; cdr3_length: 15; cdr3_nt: TGTGCCAGCAGCCAACGCGGACAGGGTGACACTGAAGCTTTCTTT; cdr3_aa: CASSQRGQGDTEAFF
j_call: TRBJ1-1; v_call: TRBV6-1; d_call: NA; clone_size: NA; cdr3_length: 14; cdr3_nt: TGTGCCAGCAGTGAGACGGGTCGCGGGACTGAAGCTTTCTTT; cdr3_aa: CASSETGRGTEAFF
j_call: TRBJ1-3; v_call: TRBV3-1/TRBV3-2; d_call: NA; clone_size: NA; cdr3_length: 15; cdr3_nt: TGTGCCAGCAGCCAAGTAGGCAGCTCTGGAAACACCATATATTTT; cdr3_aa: CASSQVGSSGNTIYF
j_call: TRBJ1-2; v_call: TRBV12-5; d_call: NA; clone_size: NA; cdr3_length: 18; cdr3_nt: TGTGCTAGTGGTTTGGTAGCGGCCAGCCCGGGAGAAATCTATGGCTACACCTTC; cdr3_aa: CASGLVAASPGEIYGYTF
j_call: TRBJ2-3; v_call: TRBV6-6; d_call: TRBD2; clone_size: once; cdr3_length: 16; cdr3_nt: TGTGCCAGCAGCCGTTCTAGCGGGGGAGAGGGGGATACGCAGTATTTT; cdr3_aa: CASSRSSGGEGDTQYF
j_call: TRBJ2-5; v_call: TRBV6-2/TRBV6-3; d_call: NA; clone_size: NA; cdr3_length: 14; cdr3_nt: TGTGCCAGCAGTTACGGTCCAAAGCAAGAGACCCAGTACTTC; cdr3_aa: CASSYGPKQETQYF
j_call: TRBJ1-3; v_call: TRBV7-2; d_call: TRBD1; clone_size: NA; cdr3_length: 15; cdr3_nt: TGTGCCAGCAGCCCGCAACAGGGGCTTGGAAACACCATATATTTT; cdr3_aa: CASSPQQGLGNTIYF
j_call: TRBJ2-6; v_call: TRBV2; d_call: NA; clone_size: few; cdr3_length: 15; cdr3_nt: TGTGCCAGCAGTGCGGGCAGTCCCGGGGCCAACGTCCTGACTTTC; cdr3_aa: CASSAGSPGANVLTF
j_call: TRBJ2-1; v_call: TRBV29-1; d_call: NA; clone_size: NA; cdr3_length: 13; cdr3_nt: TGCAGCGTACCCCGGGGAGGTTACAATGAGCAGTTCTTC; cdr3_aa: CSVPRGGYNEQFF
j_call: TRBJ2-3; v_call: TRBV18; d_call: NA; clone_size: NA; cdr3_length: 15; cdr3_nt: TGTGCCAGCTCACTTACAGGCTCTAGCACAGATACGCAGTATTTT; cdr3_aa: CASSLTGSSTDTQYF
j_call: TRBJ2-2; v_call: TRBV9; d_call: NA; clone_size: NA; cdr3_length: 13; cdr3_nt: TGTGCCAGCAGTGGCTCCTTTGCAGGGGAGCTGTTTTTT; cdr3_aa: CASSGSFAGELFF
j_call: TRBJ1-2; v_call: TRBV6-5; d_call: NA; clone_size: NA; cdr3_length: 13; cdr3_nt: TGTGCCAGCAGTCACGGGAGGGGAGGTGGCTACACCTTC; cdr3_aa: CASSHGRGGGYTF
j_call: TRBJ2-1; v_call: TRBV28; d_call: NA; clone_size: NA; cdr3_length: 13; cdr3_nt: TGTGCCAGCAGCCCCCGTAACCGCCATGAGCAGTTCTTC; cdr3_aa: CASSPRNRHEQFF
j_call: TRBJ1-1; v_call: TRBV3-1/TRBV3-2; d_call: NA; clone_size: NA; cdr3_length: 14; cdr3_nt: TGTGCCAGCAGCCGGGGGAATCGGAACACTGAAGCTTTCTTT; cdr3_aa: CASSRGNRNTEAFF
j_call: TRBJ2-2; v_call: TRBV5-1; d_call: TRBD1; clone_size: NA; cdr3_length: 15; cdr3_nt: TGCGCCAGCAGCACACAGACAGGGGGCACCGGGGAGCTGTTTTTT; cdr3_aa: CASSTQTGGTGELFF
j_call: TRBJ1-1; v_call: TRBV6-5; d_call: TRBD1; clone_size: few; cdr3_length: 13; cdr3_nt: TGTGCCAGCAGTTACTCGTACAGGGGCAAAGCTTTCTTT; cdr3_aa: CASSYSYRGKAFF
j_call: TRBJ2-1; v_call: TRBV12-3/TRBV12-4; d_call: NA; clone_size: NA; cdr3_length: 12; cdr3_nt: TGTGCCAGCAGTTTAGACGCACAGGGACAGTTCTTC; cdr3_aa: CASSLDAQGQFF
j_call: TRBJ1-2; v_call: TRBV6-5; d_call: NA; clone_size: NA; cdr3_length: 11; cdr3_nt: TGTGCCAGCGCAACGGGCTATGGCTACACCTTC; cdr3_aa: CASATGYGYTF
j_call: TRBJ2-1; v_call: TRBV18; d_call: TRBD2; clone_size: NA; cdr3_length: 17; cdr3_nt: TGTGCCAGCTCACCACCGGGTGGGGGGGTCTCCTACAATGAGCAGTTCTTC; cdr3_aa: CASSPPGGGVSYNEQFF
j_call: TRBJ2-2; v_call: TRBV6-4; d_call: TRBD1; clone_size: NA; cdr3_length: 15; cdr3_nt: TGTGCCAGCAGTGAACAGGGGGCAGGCACCGGGGAGCTGTTTTTT; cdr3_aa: CASSEQGAGTGELFF
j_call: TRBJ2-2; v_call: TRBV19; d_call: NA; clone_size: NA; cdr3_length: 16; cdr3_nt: TGTGCCACCACGGGATCACCCAGTCCCCACACCGGGGAGCTGTTTTTT; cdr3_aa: CATTGSPSPHTGELFF
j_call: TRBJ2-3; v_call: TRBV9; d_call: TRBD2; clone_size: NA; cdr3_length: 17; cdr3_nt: TGTGCCAGCAGCCACGGAGCCGGGACTAGCGGCACAGATACGCAGTATTTT; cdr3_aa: CASSHGAGTSGTDTQYF
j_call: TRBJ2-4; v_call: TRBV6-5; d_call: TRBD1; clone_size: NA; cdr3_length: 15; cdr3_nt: TGTGCCTCTACCATGGGACAGCTAGCCAAAAACATTCAGTACTTC; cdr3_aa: CASTMGQLAKNIQYF
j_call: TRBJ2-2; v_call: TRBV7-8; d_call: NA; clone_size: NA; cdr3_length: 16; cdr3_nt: TGTGCCAGCAGCCCCAGGGGGGGGCCGGGGACCGGGGAGCTGTTTTTT; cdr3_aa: CASSPRGGPGTGELFF
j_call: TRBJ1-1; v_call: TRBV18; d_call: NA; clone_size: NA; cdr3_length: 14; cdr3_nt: TGTGCCAGCTCACCACTATCCGGGGTCACTGAAGCTTTCTTT; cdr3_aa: CASSPLSGVTEAFF
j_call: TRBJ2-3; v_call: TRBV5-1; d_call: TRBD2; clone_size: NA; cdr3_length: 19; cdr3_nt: TGCGCCAGCAGCTTGGGGACTAGCGGGGGGACGATAAGCACAGATACGCAGTATTTT; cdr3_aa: CASSLGTSGGTISTDTQYF
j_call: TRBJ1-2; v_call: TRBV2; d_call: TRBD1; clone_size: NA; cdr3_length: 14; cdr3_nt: TGTGCCAGCAGTACCCGACAGGGTAGTTATGGCTACACCTTC; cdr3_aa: CASSTRQGSYGYTF
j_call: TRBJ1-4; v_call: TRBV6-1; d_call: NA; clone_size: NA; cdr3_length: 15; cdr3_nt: TGTGCCAGCAGTGAAGCGGGCAGGGATTATGAAAAACTGTTTTTT; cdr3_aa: CASSEAGRDYEKLFF
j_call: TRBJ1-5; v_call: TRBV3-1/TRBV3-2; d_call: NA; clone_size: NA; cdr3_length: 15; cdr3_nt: TGTGCCAGCAGCCTCGGGACCAAAGGTGGTCAGCCCCAGCATTTT; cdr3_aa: CASSLGTKGGQPQHF
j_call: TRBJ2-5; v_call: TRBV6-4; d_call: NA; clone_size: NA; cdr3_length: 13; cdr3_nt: TGTGCCAGCAGTGAGGGTGTCGCACGGACCCAGTACTTC; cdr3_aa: CASSEGVARTQYF
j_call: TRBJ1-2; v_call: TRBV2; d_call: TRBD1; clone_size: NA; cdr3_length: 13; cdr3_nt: TGTGCCAGCTCAAGACAGGGTCAGGATGGCTACACCTTC; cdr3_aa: CASSRQGQDGYTF
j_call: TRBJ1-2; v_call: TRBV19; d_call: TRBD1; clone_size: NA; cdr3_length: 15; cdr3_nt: TGTGCCAGTAGTATCGGTTTAACAGGGGACTATGGCTACACCTTC; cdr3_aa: CASSIGLTGDYGYTF
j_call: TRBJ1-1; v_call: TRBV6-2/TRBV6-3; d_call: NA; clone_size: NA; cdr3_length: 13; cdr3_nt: TGTGCCAGCAGTGCCCTTGGGAACACTGAAGCTTTCTTT; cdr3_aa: CASSALGNTEAFF
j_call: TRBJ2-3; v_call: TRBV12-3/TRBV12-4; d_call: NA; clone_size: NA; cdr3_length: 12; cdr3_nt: TGTGCCAGCAGTTTGACATCAGATACGCAGTATTTT; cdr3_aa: CASSLTSDTQYF
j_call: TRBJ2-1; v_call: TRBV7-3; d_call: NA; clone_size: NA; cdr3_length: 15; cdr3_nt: TGTGCCAGCAGCTTATGGGACGGTACCTACAATGAGCAGTTCTTC; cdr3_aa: CASSLWDGTYNEQFF
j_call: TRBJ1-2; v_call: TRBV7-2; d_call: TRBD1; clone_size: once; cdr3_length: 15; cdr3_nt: TGTGCCAGCAGCTTAGGGGACAGGCCTCGCTATGGCTACACCTTC; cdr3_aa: CASSLGDRPRYGYTF
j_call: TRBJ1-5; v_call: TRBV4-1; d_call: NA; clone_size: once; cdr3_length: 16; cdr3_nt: TGCGCCAGCAGCCAAGGGTACATCAGGGGCAATCAGCCCCAGCATTTT; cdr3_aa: CASSQGYIRGNQPQHF
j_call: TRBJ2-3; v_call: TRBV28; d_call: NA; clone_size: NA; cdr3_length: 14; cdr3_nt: TGTGCCAGCAGTTTAAGGGCTCCGGTAGATACGCAGTATTTT; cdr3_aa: CASSLRAPVDTQYF
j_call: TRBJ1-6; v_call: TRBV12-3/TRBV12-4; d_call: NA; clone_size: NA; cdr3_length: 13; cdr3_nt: TGTGCCAGCAGTCTCGACGGCAATTCACCCCTCCACTTT; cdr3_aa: CASSLDGNSPLHF
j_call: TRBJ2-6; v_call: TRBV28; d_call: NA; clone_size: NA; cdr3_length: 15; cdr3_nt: TGTGCCAGCAGTTTCAGGGGAACTGGGGCCAACGTCCTGACTTTC; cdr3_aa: CASSFRGTGANVLTF
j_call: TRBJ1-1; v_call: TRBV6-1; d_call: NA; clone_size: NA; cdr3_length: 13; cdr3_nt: TGTGCCAGCAGTTTTTCATCCGGTCCTGAAGCTTTCTTT; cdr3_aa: CASSFSSGPEAFF
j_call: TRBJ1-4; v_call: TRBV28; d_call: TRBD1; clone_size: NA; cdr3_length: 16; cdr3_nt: TGTGCCAGCAGTTTACCGGGACAGGCCGGGGGTGAAAAACTGTTTTTT; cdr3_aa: CASSLPGQAGGEKLFF
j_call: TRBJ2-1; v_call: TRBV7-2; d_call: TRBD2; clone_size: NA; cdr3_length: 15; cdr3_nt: TGTGCCAGCACATACAAGGCGGGGGGTAACAATGAGCAGTTCTTC; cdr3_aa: CASTYKAGGNNEQFF
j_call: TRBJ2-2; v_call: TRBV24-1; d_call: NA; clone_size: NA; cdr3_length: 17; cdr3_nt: TGTGCCACCAGTGATCCCGGGACAAATGGAAACACCGGGGAGCTGTTTTTT; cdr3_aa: CATSDPGTNGNTGELFF
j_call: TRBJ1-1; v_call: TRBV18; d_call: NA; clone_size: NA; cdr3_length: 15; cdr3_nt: TGTGCCAGCTCATGGGGGTCACAGGGTAACACTGAAGCTTTCTTT; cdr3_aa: CASSWGSQGNTEAFF
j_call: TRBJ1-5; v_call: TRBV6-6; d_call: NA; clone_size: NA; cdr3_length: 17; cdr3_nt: TGTGCCAGCAGTCCGGTTGAGGCCTTTAATAGCAATCAGCCCCAGCATTTT; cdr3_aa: CASSPVEAFNSNQPQHF
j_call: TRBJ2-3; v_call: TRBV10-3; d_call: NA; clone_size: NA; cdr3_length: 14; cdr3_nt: TGTGCCATCAGTGTGGGCCAGGGGCCAGATACGCAGTATTTT; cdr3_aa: CAISVGQGPDTQYF
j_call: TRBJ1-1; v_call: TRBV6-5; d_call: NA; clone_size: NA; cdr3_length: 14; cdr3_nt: TGTGCCAGCAGAACCCTGGGCTCCAACACTGAAGCTTTCTTT; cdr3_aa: CASRTLGSNTEAFF
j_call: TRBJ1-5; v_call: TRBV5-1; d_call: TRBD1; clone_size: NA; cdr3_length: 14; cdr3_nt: TGCGCCAGCAGCCTAGGGACAGCAAATCAGCCCCAGCATTTT; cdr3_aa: CASSLGTANQPQHF